Following are 18 T cell receptor beta chains from one sample sequenced in a study of T cell responses to AZD1222 COVID-19 vaccine. Data came from immunoSEQ multiplex PCR; TCRdb stores just in-frame clones and leaves some out. The sample consists of about 83,000 clones, more than 75% of them appearing once. Source: peripheral blood, taken on day 0 of AZD1222 vaccination. The source of these receptors is an adult in good health.

This clone was picked up a small number of times. The chain recombines TRBV6-2 or TRBV6-3 with TRBJ2-1, with D perhaps TRBD1 (5 bases). From germline, CDR1 is MNHEY and CDR2 SVGEGT. Trimming took 0 bases from V and 4 from J, leaving 10 bases between them. CDR3 size: 15 residues. The CDR3 protein is CASSYSGQGYNEQFF. The DNA for the CDR3 is TGTGCCAGCAGTTACTCGGGGCAGGGATACAATGAGCAGTTCTTC.

This chain uses TRBV4-3 with TRBJ2-2, with 8 positions matching TRBD1. The CDR3 loop spans 15 amino acids. Germline CDR1 is LGHNA and CDR2 is YSLEER. The J segment lost 8 bases and the V segment lost 4 bases, leaving 9 bases of the junction unmatched. CDR3 region: CASSRQDRAGGELFF. The CDR3 DNA is TGCGCCAGCAGCCGTCAGGACAGGGCCGGGGGGGAGCTGTTTTTT.

The chain has TRBV5-6 and TRBJ1-4, with 7 nucleotides matching TRBD1. Germline V gives CDR1 SGHDT, CDR2 YYEEEE. The CDR3 consists of 15 residues. With V trimmed by 3 bases and J by 6 bases, 8 bases remained unmatched. CDR3 sequence: CASSWGRTGHEKLFF. For the CDR3, the DNA is TGTGCCAGCAGCTGGGGACGGACAGGTCATGAAAAACTGTTTTTT.

V usage is TRBV7-9 and J usage is TRBJ1-3, with 10 bases matching TRBD1. With V trimmed by 5 bases and J by 0 bases, 10 bases remained unmatched. This CDR3 has 18 residues. Germline V gene data show CDR1 as SEHNR and CDR2 as FQNEAQ (reference sequence). The CDR3 DNA reads as TGTGCCAGCAGCCCCGGGACAGGGGATGGGCTCTCTGGAAACACCATATATTTT. Its protein product is CASSPGTGDGLSGNTIYF.

This chain uses TRBV30 with TRBJ2-7, with 8 bases identical to TRBD2. Germline V gives CDR1 GTSNPN, CDR2 SVGIG (reference sequence). J was trimmed by 7 bases and V by 2 bases; bases with no gene match: 10. This CDR3 spans 14 amino acids. CDR3 nucleotides: TGTGCCTGGAGTCCCTTTAGCGGGAAGAGGGAGCAGTACTTC. This gives the protein CAWSPFSGKREQYF.

The V gene is TRBV3-1 (or the pseudogene TRBV3-2), the J gene TRBJ1-1; D gene uncertain. The germline V and J ends were trimmed by 6 bases and 5 bases, with 13 bases remaining between them. The germline V gene has CDR1 LGHDT and CDR2 YNNKEL (reference sequence). This CDR3 has 13 residues. DNA of the CDR3: TGTGCCAGCAGTGGCTTTGGCCGGACTGAAGCTTTCTTT. Translating it yields CASSGFGRTEAFF.

The chain recombines TRBV28 with TRBJ1-1; tentatively, D is TRBD1 (5 bases). Germline values: CDR1 MDHEN, CDR2 SYDVKM. Trimming stripped 7 bases from V and 1 base from J, with 16 bases between. The CDR3 extends over 15 amino acids. The CDR3 DNA reads TGTGCCAGCACCCAGGGAGGGCTACAGAACACTGAAGCTTTCTTT. The encoded protein is CASTQGGLQNTEAFF.

This clone was detected once. The chain combines TRBV4-1 with TRBJ1-2; TRBD1 agrees at 8 bases. The V gene's germline CDR1 is MGHRA and CDR2 YSYEKL. The CDR3 contains 16 residues. The trim removed 4 bases at V and 3 bases at J, leaving 10 bases unmatched. CDR3 coding DNA: TGCGCCAGCAGCCCGGCTGGACAGGGAGACGACTATGGCTACACCTTC. It specifies CASSPAGQGDDYGYTF.

The chain is built from TRBV6-5 and TRBJ1-2; 8 bases fit TRBD1. This CDR3 spans 15 amino acids. Looked up from germline, CDR1 is MNHEY and CDR2 is SVGAGI. The junction had 4 bases not matched to a gene; V was cut back by 2 bases and J by 2 bases. Written as DNA, the CDR3 is TGTGCCAGCAGTTACAGCAGGGGGCACAACTATGGCTACACCTTC. Residues: CASSYSRGHNYGYTF.

The chain has TRBV18 and TRBJ1-6, with 11 bases aligning to TRBD1. Trimming removed 0 bases from V and 10 bases from J; junction bases left unmatched: 5. The V gene's germline CDR1 is KGHSH and CDR2 LQKENI. The CDR3 is 16 amino acids. The CDR3, as DNA: TGTGCCAGCTCACCACCGGGACAGGGGGTAGACTCACCCCTCCACTTT. Protein product: CASSPPGQGVDSPLHF.

The chain couples TRBV28 to TRBJ2-7, with 7 bases matching TRBD1. This CDR3 comprises 13 residues. J gave up 4 bases and V 7 bases, and 7 bases lay outside the gene matches. Germline V CDR1 and CDR2: MDHEN, SYDVKM. CDR3 sequence: CASNPGQKYEQYF. In DNA form, the CDR3 reads TGTGCCAGCAACCCGGGACAGAAGTACGAGCAGTACTTC.

The chain couples TRBV7-3 to TRBJ1-1; TRBD1 agrees at 10 bases. Germline loops: CDR1 SGHTA, CDR2 FQGTGA. Trimming at V came to 5 bases and at J to 6 bases, leaving 6 bases not matched to a gene. The CDR3 totals 14 residues. CDR3 region: CASSRQGAGSEAFF. Here the CDR3 DNA reads TGTGCCAGCAGCAGACAGGGGGCTGGGTCTGAAGCTTTCTTT.

The gene calls are TRBV9 and TRBJ2-7; 12 nucleotides line up with TRBD2. The V gene's germline CDR1 is SGDLS and CDR2 YYNGEE. V lost 4 bases, J lost 7 bases, and 12 bases stayed unmatched. The CDR3 is 16 amino acids. CDR3 residues: CASSPRLLAGGREQYF. CDR3 sequence (DNA): TGTGCCAGCAGCCCACGACTGCTAGCGGGAGGGCGGGAGCAGTACTTC.

J is TRBJ2-7 and V is TRBV28; D assignment may be TRBD1 or TRBD2 (6 bases each). CDR3 length: 15 amino acids. Germline V gives CDR1 MDHEN, CDR2 SYDVKM. Between the trimmed V and J ends, which lost 6 bases and 7 bases, there was a span of 22 bases. This CDR3 is CASSPRAGTLLEQYF. CDR3 bases: TGTGCCAGCAGCCCCCGGGCGGGGACACTTCTGGAGCAGTACTTC.

The chain couples TRBV3-1 (or the pseudogene TRBV3-2) to TRBJ1-1, with D possibly matching TRBD1 (5 bases). The V end lost 2 bases, the J end lost 4 bases, and 11 bases lay between the germline ends. Germline CDR1 and CDR2: LGHDT and YNNKEL (reference sequence). The CDR3 spans 14 residues. The CDR3 is CASSQMTASTEAFF. As DNA, the CDR3 is TGTGCCAGCAGCCAAATGACAGCGAGCACTGAAGCTTTCTTT.

The chain combines TRBV21-1 with TRBJ1-3. TRBV21-1 is recorded as a pseudogene. The CDR3 runs 15 residues. CDR3 coding DNA: TGTGCCAGCAGCCCCCGGGGTGAGGCTGGAAACACCATATATTTT. Its translation is CASSPRGEAGNTIYF.

This clone has only a few counts. The rearrangement uses TRBV5-6 and TRBJ1-1; D perhaps matches TRBD1 (5 bases). Trimming removed 5 bases at V and 3 bases at J, with 14 bases between. The CDR3 totals 14 residues. Germline V gene sequence: CDR1 SGHDT, CDR2 YYEEEE. CDR3 amino acids: CASSPPRDDTEAFF. The CDR3 region has the DNA TGTGCCAGCAGTCCCCCGAGGGACGACACTGAAGCTTTCTTT.

The chain joins TRBV19 to TRBJ1-2, with 9 bases matching TRBD1. The length of the CDR3 is 17 residues. The ends lost 6 bases at V and 2 bases at J; junction bases unmatched: 13. The germline gives CDR1 LNHDA, CDR2 SQIVND (reference sequence). DNA for the CDR3: TGTGCCAGTAGGGACAGGGGAAGAGGGGGCGCGAACTATGGCTACACCTTC. Amino acids: CASRDRGRGGANYGYTF. The whole variable domain, filled in from reference TRBV19 and TRBJ1-2, reads DGGITQSPKYLFRKEGQNVTLSCEQNLNHDAMYWYRQDPGQGLRLIYYSQIVNDFQKGDIAEGYSVSREKKESFPLTVTSAQKNPTAFYLCASRDRGRGGANYGYTFGSGTRLTVV.